The 3 T cell receptor beta chains below were found in one sample sequenced in a study of T cell repertoires in cytomegalovirus infection. These receptors have no known antigen. One entry per CDR3 protein, called by TCRdb with MiXCR from the reads. The sample carries around 430,000 distinct CDR3 sequences, about 44% recorded once. Sequencing used cultured PBMCs, obtained from culture after CMV antigen stimulation. These receptors originate from a human donor in good health (CMV status not recorded). Some clones in this sample may be carry-over from other donors' samples.

The V gene is TRBV19, the J gene TRBJ2-7; D uncertain. Germline-derived CDR1 and CDR2 are LNHDA and SQIVND (reference sequence). This CDR3 is 13 amino acids long. V was pared by 6 bases and J by 0 bases, with 9 bases between. The DNA of the CDR3 is TGTGCCAGTAGCATGCAGAGCTCCTACGAGCAGTACTTC. This gives the protein CASSMQSSYEQYF.

The DNA for the CDR3 is TGTGCCAGCAGTCCCCAGACAGCCTACGAGCAGTACTTC. Encoded protein: CASSPQTAYEQYF. The V and J genes are TRBV28 and TRBJ2-7, with D possibly TRBD1 on 5 matching bases. The V gene's germline CDR1 is MDHEN and CDR2 SYDVKM. The CDR3 is 13 amino acids. V was cut by 5 bases and J by 2 bases, with 10 bases left in between. The full variable domain, in which reference TRBV28 and TRBJ2-7 provide the parts outside the CDR3, is DVKVTQSSRYLVKRTGEKVFLECVQDMDHENMFWYRQDPGLGLRLIYFSYDVKMKEKGDIPEGYSVSREKKERFSLILESASTNQTSMYLCASSPQTAYEQYFGPGTRLTVT.

This clonotype was seen just once. The chain is built from TRBV5-1 and TRBJ1-1; possibly TRBD1 for D (5 bases). Trimming took 0 bases from V and 3 from J, leaving 15 bases between them. The CDR3 loop spans 16 amino acids. Germline V gene sequence: CDR1 SGHRS, CDR2 YFSETQ. CDR3 in amino acids: CASSLEVWGGDTEAFF. For the CDR3, the DNA is TGCGCCAGCAGCTTGGAAGTTTGGGGGGGTGACACTGAAGCTTTCTTT.